This T cell receptor beta chain was found in a study of blood T cell repertoires in COVID-19. CDR1 and CDR2 (germline): SNHLY, FYNNEI. V trimming: 6 bases; J trimming: 7 bases; junction bases outside the gene matches: 13. CDR3 length: 17 residues. The table came from immunoSEQ multiplex PCR; TCRdb's copy has only in-frame clones and leaves some out. The data hold roughly 350,000 clones, with around 86% observed a single time. The sequence was collected from a woman in her fifties or sixties with COVID-19, enrolled during active disease. The V and J genes are TRBV2 and TRBJ1-4; 11 nucleotides line up with TRBD1. The sample was peripheral blood. CDR3 protein: CASSTGQGATGGEKLFF. The CDR3 DNA sequence: TGTGCCAGCAGCACAGGACAGGGGGCGACGGGAGGTGAAAAACTGTTTTTT.